The entry below gives a single T cell receptor (beta chain) sequence along with its context. This record belongs to a study of cytomegalovirus exposure and HLA in healthy donors. The study ran its PCR with 60 Vbeta and 13 Jbeta primers. Produced via immunoSEQ multiplex PCR; TCRdb's table is partial and in-frame only. Of around 100,000 clones listed, around 64% were seen once; the top ten hold around 2.3%. Germline assignment: CDR1 LGHNT and CDR2 FRNRAP. The CDR3 is 13 amino acids. V shed 3 bases and J shed 2 bases, with 6 bases lying between them. Sample: PBMCs. The gene calls are TRBV12-5 and TRBJ2-3, with D uncertain. This TCR was recovered from a man between 25 and 39 years old in good health and CMV-seronegative. The CDR3 sequence is CASGLGATDTQYF. The CDR3 nucleotides read TGTGCTAGTGGTTTAGGAGCCACAGATACGCAGTATTTT.